These 23 T cell receptor beta chains were all obtained from the same sample, sequenced in a study of human T cells and chemical hapten exposure (dated by TCRdb to 2020 to 2022). The sample's time point label is to be understood as: patch test 1, 2 weeks after DPC sensitization. The treatment or condition label, as the study defines it: therapeutic diphenylcyclopropenone sensitization with weekly scalp DPC. The library was prepared using RACE. The instrument given in TCRdb is NextSeq 500. The public sequencing data were trimmed at Q25 with fastp and processed into clonotypes with MiXCR by TCRdb, which kept only in-frame beta chains. All rows with the same CDR3 protein become a single entry with the most common DNA and genes. A total of about 57,000 distinct CDR3 sequences appear in this sample, about 9.3% of them only once. Roughly 15% of the sample belongs to the ten largest clones. The material sequenced was whole blood, taken in connection with sensitization to the hapten diphenylcyclopropenone (DPC). These receptors all come from a woman aged 40 to 50 with alopecia areata. Some clones in this sample may be carry-over from other donors' samples.

The sample holds many counts of this clonotype. V is TRBV20-1 and J is TRBJ2-5; a possible D gene is TRBD1 (5 bases). Germline CDR1 DFQATT, CDR2 SNEGSKA (reference sequence). This CDR3 contains 14 residues. V was cut by 0 bases and J by 1 base, with 9 bases left in between. CDR3 loop: CSARDGASQETQYF. The CDR3 DNA sequence: TGCAGTGCTAGAGATGGGGCATCCCAAGAGACCCAGTACTTC.

The chain employs TRBV28 and TRBJ1-1; TRBD1 might be the D (5 bases). In germline, CDR1 is MDHEN, CDR2 SYDVKM. Trimming pared 3 bases from V and 5 bases from J, leaving 13 bases between. The CDR3 runs 14 residues. The CDR3 sequence: CASSLSGTRTEAFF. In DNA form, the CDR3 reads TGTGCCAGCAGTTTGTCCGGGACGAGGACTGAAGCTTTCTTT.

This clonotype was counted at least ten times. The V call is TRBV29-1, the J call TRBJ1-1; no definite D call. V lost 5 bases and J 1 base, leaving 14 bases between the germline ends. The CDR3 totals 14 residues. Looked up from germline, CDR1 is SQVTM and CDR2 is ANQGSEA. The CDR3 bases are TGCAGCGTTCTCAACTCGGGCGGGAACACTGAAGCTTTCTTT. It codes for CSVLNSGGNTEAFF.

The genes are TRBV7-3 and TRBJ2-1; TRBD2 aligns across 12 bases. The CDR3 has 16 amino acids. From germline, CDR1 is SGHTA and CDR2 FQGTGA. J lost 8 bases, V lost 5 bases, and 10 bases had no gene match. The CDR3 region has the DNA TGTGCCAGCAGCAAGAGACCGGGACTAGCGGGTCATGAGCAGTTCTTC. Residues: CASSKRPGLAGHEQFF.

CDR3 protein: CSVGPLGKYGYTF. DNA for the CDR3: TGCAGCGTTGGCCCCCTGGGGAAATATGGCTACACCTTC. The chain has TRBV29-1 and TRBJ1-2; D is undetermined. The CDR3 loop spans 13 amino acids. Trimming took 4 bases from V and 5 from J, leaving 14 bases between them. CDR1 is SQVTM and CDR2 is ANQGSEA in the germline V gene.

The chain uses TRBV5-4 and TRBJ2-7, with TRBD2 identical over 8 bases. Germline-derived CDR1 and CDR2 are SGHNT and YYREEE (reference sequence). Losses at the gene ends were 4 bases for V and 2 bases for J; bases not matched to a gene: 11. The CDR3 length is 16 residues. CDR3 bases: TGTGCCAGCAGCCCTTCCGGGGGGGGCGCCGCCTACGAGCAGTACTTC. Translation gives CASSPSGGGAAYEQYF.

Many counts were recorded for this clonotype. The chain employs TRBV28 and TRBJ1-5; the D is unclear. The CDR3 is 15 residues long. V gave up 3 bases and J gave up 2 bases, with 11 bases separating them. From germline, CDR1 is MDHEN and CDR2 SYDVKM. CDR3 DNA: TGTGCCAGCAGTTTCTCGGCGGGAGGCAATCAGCCCCAGCATTTT. It encodes CASSFSAGGNQPQHF.

This clonotype has at least ten counts. The rearrangement joins TRBV6-5 to TRBJ2-7; D remains unclear. The germline V gene has CDR1 MNHEY and CDR2 SVGAGI. The V end lost 8 bases, the J end lost 0 bases, and 11 bases lay between the germline ends. CDR3 length equals 13 residues. CDR3 amino acids: CASRRPSSYEQYF. The CDR3 region has the DNA TGTGCCAGCCGACGCCCGTCCTCCTACGAGCAGTACTTC.

This clonotype has at least ten counts. The chain has TRBV6-5 and TRBJ2-7; TRBD1 aligns across 7 bases. Trimming cost V 6 bases and J 2 bases; bases outside gene matches: 7. This CDR3 is built from 14 residues. Germline CDR1 reads MNHEY; CDR2 reads SVGAGI. CDR3 nucleotide sequence: TGTGCCAGCAGCCCGGGACAGCTCGCCTACGAGCAGTACTTC. Protein product: CASSPGQLAYEQYF.

This clonotype appeared many times. This chain uses TRBV7-2 with TRBJ1-2; 7 nucleotides match TRBD1. Germline CDR1 reads SGHTA; CDR2 reads FQGNSA. V gave up 5 bases and J gave up 0 bases; unmatched junction bases: 6. The CDR3 is 15 amino acids. The DNA of the CDR3 is TGTGCCAGCAGCCCGATGGACAGGACTAACTATGGCTACACCTTC. Protein: CASSPMDRTNYGYTF.

This clonotype was seen a few times. This chain joins TRBV29-1 and TRBJ1-2; TRBD1 might be the D (6 bases). The CDR3 spans 11 residues. Germline assignment: CDR1 SQVTM and CDR2 ANQGSEA. V lost 7 bases, J lost 2 bases, and 8 bases lay in between. DNA for the CDR3: TGCAGCGCGGGGGCGAACTATGGCTACACCTTC. Amino acid sequence: CSAGANYGYTF. The complete variable domain, with remaining parts taken from reference TRBV29-1 and TRBJ1-2, reads SAVISQKPSRDICQRGTSLTIQCQVDSQVTMMFWYRQQPGQSLTLIATANQGSEATYESGFVIDKFPISRPNLTFSTLTVSNMSPEDSSIYLCSAGANYGYTFGSGTRLTVV.

The V gene is TRBV29-1, the J gene TRBJ2-5; D is ambiguous. Trimming cost V 3 bases and J 2 bases, with 10 bases left between them. Germline values: CDR1 SQVTM, CDR2 ANQGSEA. The CDR3 length is 13 residues. The CDR3 nucleotides read TGCAGCGTTGATGAGGAGATTCAAGAGACCCAGTACTTC. It encodes CSVDEEIQETQYF.

This clonotype was recorded at least ten times. This rearrangement joins TRBV4-3 to TRBJ1-2; 9 positions match TRBD1. V was clipped by 2 bases and J by 4 bases; unmatched bases: 5. The CDR3 consists of 15 residues. CDR1 is LGHNA and CDR2 is YSLEER in the germline V gene. CDR3 sequence: CASSQQTGGFYGYTF. The CDR3 DNA follows: TGCGCCAGCAGCCAACAGACAGGGGGTTTCTATGGCTACACCTTC.

This clonotype was observed many times. The chain carries TRBV5-6 and TRBJ1-5; D is uncertain. Germline V gene data show CDR1 as SGHDT and CDR2 as YYEEEE. Trimming removed 1 base at V and 6 bases at J, with 11 bases between. The CDR3 extends over 14 amino acids. CDR3 region: CASSLSLGFQPQHF. CDR3 nucleotides: TGTGCCAGCAGCTTGAGTCTCGGTTTTCAGCCCCAGCATTTT.

This clonotype was counted between two and nine times. This chain joins TRBV30 and TRBJ2-2; possibly TRBD2 for D (6 bases). The length of the CDR3 is 14 residues. Germline CDR1 is GTSNPN and CDR2 is SVGIG (reference sequence). V lost 3 bases to trimming and J lost 7 bases, with 15 bases between them. This CDR3 is CAWSRELRLGELFF. DNA for the CDR3: TGTGCCTGGAGCCGGGAGCTGAGGCTCGGGGAGCTGTTTTTT.

The sample holds many counts of this clonotype. The V and J genes are TRBV12-3 or TRBV12-4 and TRBJ2-7; 7 positions match TRBD1. The CDR3 runs 15 residues. After removal of 5 bases from V and 2 bases from J, the junction contained 9 bases not matched to a gene. This chain's CDR3 is CASSPRDRAPYEQYF. CDR3 nucleotide sequence: TGTGCCAGCAGTCCGAGAGACAGGGCTCCCTACGAGCAGTACTTC.

This clonotype was seen a few times. This chain uses TRBV18 with TRBJ2-7; no clear D. Germline V gene sequence: CDR1 KGHSH, CDR2 LQKENI. V lost 3 bases to trimming and J lost 2 bases, with 2 bases between them. There are 11 residues in the CDR3. CDR3 region: CASSPAYEQYF. CDR3 bases: TGTGCCAGCTCACCGGCCTACGAGCAGTACTTC.

A few counts support this clonotype. The CDR3 coding sequence is TGCAGTGCTGGCCGGGACAGTGCAAGGACGCAGTATTTT. It specifies CSAGRDSARTQYF. The chain links TRBV20-1 to TRBJ2-3; TRBD1 matches at 7 bases. The germline CDR1 and CDR2 sequences are DFQATT and SNEGSKA (reference sequence). The V and J ends lost 5 bases and 9 bases, in that order; junction bases with no gene match: 11. The CDR3 is 13 residues long.

This clonotype was observed a few times. This chain joins TRBV3-1 and TRBJ1-2, with D uncertain. The CDR3 has 16 amino acids. Germline assignment: CDR1 LGHDT and CDR2 YNNKEL (reference sequence). Trimming took off 5 bases at V and 3 bases at J, with 19 bases between the two ends. Here the CDR3 reads CASSTTTEEGYYGYTF. As DNA, the CDR3 is TGTGCCAGCAGCACGACCACAGAGGAAGGCTACTATGGCTACACCTTC.

This clonotype was counted at least ten times. The chain employs TRBV7-2 and TRBJ2-3; 8 positions match TRBD1. Per the germline V gene, CDR1 is SGHTA and CDR2 is FQGNSA. This CDR3 comprises 14 residues. V shed 5 bases, J shed 1 base, and the junction held 2 bases outside the gene matches. CDR3 bases: TGTGCCAGCAGCAAGGACAGGGGCACAGATACGCAGTATTTT. It encodes CASSKDRGTDTQYF.

This clonotype was observed a few times. The chain employs TRBV15 and TRBJ2-7, with D perhaps matching TRBD1 (6 bases). The ends were cut back, 0 bases at V and 1 base at J, with 16 bases in the middle. The CDR3 contains 17 residues. Germline CDR1 is LNHNV and CDR2 is YYDKDF (reference sequence). The CDR3 DNA follows: TGTGCCACCAGCAGAGATCGTCCCGGACAGCGATCCTACGAGCAGTACTTC. This codes for CATSRDRPGQRSYEQYF.

Of note for this clonotype: This may come from a read error, since a much larger clone is one base off. The V call is TRBV6-1, the J call TRBJ2-6; D may match TRBD1 or TRBD2 (5 bases each). Trimming removed 9 bases from V and 0 bases from J, with 12 bases in between. Germline V gene lookup returns CDR1 MNHNS and CDR2 SASEGT. The CDR3 totals 15 residues. The CDR3 DNA is TGTGCCAGAGGGGACGAAGACTCTGGGGCCAACGTCCTGACTTTC. Protein product: CARGDEDSGANVLTF.

This clonotype was counted at least ten times. The J gene is TRBJ1-6, the V gene TRBV12-3 or TRBV12-4; D remains unclear. CDR3 length equals 13 residues. V lost 5 bases to trimming and J lost 9 bases, with 11 bases between them. The CDR3 region has the DNA TGTGCCAGCAGTCCCTCTGTAAGTTCACCCCTCCACTTT. Residues: CASSPSVSSPLHF.